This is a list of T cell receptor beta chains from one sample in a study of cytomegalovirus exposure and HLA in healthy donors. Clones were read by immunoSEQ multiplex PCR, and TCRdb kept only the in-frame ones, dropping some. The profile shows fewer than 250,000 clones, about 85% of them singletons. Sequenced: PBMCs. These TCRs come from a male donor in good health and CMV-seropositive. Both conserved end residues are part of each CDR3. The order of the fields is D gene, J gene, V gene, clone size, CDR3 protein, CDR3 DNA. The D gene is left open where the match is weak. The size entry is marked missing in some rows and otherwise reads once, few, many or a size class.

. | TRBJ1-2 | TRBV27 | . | CASSWAANYGYTF | TGTGCCAGCAGTTGGGCAGCCAACTATGGCTACACCTTC
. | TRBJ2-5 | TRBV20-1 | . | CSAPRQETQYF | TGCAGTGCTCCCCGACAAGAGACCCAGTACTTC
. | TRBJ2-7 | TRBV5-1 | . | CASSLDRSSYEQYF | TGCGCCAGCAGCTTGGATCGTTCCTCCTACGAGCAGTACTTC
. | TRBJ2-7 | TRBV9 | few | CASSAGGYEQYF | TGTGCCAGCAGCGCGGGCGGGTACGAGCAGTACTTC
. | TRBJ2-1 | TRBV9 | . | CASSVGGATYNEQFF | TGTGCCAGCAGCGTAGGGGGAGCTACCTACAATGAGCAGTTCTTC
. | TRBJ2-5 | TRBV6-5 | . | CASSPPSETQYF | TGTGCCAGCAGTCCCCCATCAGAGACCCAGTACTTC
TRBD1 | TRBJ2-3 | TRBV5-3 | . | CARLISSTGPTDTQYF | TGTGCCAGACTCATTTCCTCGACAGGGCCCACAGATACGCAGTATTTT
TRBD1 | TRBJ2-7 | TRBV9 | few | CASSPNPGQSTYEQYF | TGTGCCAGCAGCCCTAATCCGGGACAGTCGACCTACGAGCAGTACTTC
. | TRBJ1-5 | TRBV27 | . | CASGPDNSNQPQHF | TGTGCCAGCGGGCCGGACAATAGCAATCAGCCCCAGCATTTT
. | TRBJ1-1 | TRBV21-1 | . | CASSKGGAAFF | TGTGCCAGCAGCAAAGGGGGCGCAGCTTTCTTT
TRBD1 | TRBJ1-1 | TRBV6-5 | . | CASSYRDRNTEAFF | TGTGCCAGCAGTTACAGGGACAGGAACACTGAAGCTTTCTTT
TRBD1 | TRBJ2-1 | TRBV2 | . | CASTRTGTAYNEQFF | TGTGCCAGCACCCGAACCGGGACAGCCTACAATGAGCAGTTCTTC
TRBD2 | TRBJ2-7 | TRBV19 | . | CASSPILAGGLQLSYEQYF | TGTGCCAGTAGCCCAATATTAGCGGGGGGCCTTCAACTCTCCTACGAGCAGTACTTC
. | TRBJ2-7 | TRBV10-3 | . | CAISDQAGYEQYF | TGTGCCATCAGTGATCAGGCAGGCTACGAGCAGTACTTC
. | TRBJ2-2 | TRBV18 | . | CASSPLRVAGELFF | TGTGCCAGCTCACCCTTACGAGTCGCCGGGGAGCTGTTTTTT
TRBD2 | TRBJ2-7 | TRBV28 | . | CASSLGLAGPTVEQYF | TGTGCCAGCAGTTTAGGACTAGCGGGACCTACGGTAGAGCAGTACTTC